A single sample gave rise to the 2 T cell receptor beta chains below, sequenced in a study of OX40 agonist ivuxolimab in advanced cancers. This table comes from immunoSEQ multiplex PCR, and its TCRdb copy is limited to in-frame clones, with some not included. The sample shows tens of thousands of clones, nearly 85% of them seen only once. Source: CD4+ or CD8+ T cells sorted from blood, taken in a trial of the OX40 agonist ivuxolimab. Source of these receptors: an adult with an advanced solid tumor such as melanoma, head and neck, liver or kidney cancer.

Only one count was recorded for this clone. This chain uses TRBV10-3 with TRBJ2-2, with D possibly matching TRBD1 (6 bases). V gave up 3 bases and J gave up 3 bases, with 8 bases separating them. CDR3 length: 14 residues. CDR1 and CDR2 (germline): ENHRY, SYGVKD. This CDR3 reads CAISDGTYTGELFF. CDR3 coding DNA: TGTGCCATCAGTGATGGGACATACACCGGGGAGCTGTTTTTT.

This clone is a singleton in its sample. V is TRBV5-6 and J is TRBJ2-7, with 7 bases fitting TRBD2. CDR1 and CDR2 from the germline V gene are SGHDT and YYEEEE. This CDR3 has 14 residues. V shed 0 bases and J 2 bases; nucleotides not matched to a gene: 2. In DNA, the CDR3 is TGTGCCAGCAGCTTGGTTGGGACTACCTACGAGCAGTACTTC. Encoded protein: CASSLVGTTYEQYF.